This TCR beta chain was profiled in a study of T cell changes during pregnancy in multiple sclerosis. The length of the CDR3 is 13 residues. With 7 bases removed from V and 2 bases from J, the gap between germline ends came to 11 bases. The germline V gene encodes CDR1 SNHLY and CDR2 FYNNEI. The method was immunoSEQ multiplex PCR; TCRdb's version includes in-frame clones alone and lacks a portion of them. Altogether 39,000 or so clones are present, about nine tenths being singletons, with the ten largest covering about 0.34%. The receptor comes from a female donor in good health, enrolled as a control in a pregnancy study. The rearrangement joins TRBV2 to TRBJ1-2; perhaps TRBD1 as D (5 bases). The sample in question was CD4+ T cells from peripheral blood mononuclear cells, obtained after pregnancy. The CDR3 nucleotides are TGTGCCAGCATCCCGACAGAAAACTATGGCTACACCTTC. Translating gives CASIPTENYGYTF.